This T cell receptor (beta chain) originates from a study of patients and donors after allogeneic stem cell transplantation. TCRdb analysed the RT-PCR reads with MiXCR anew, one entry per CDR3 protein. The top ten hold roughly 7% of the sample, which has over 400,000 distinct CDR3 sequences, 16% seen once. Germline assignment: CDR1 MNHEY and CDR2 SVGEGT. This CDR3 has 15 amino acids. J gave up 7 bases and V 2 bases, and 4 bases lay outside the gene matches. The receptor's source is a human donor who was either an allogeneic HSCT recipient or a stem cell or donor lymphocyte infusion donor (not recorded which). It is not recorded whose cells these are; they may come from a transplant donor. The sequencing input was blood, either unsorted or a sorted T cell fraction (not recorded which). The chain joins TRBV6-2 or TRBV6-3 to TRBJ2-7; TRBD2 matches 14 bases. The CDR3 region has the DNA TGTGCCAGCAGTTACGGGACTAGCGGGAGTGGAGAGCAGTACTTC. Amino acid sequence: CASSYGTSGSGEQYF.